This T cell receptor (beta chain) was sequenced during a study of human T cells and chemical hapten exposure (dated by TCRdb to the early 2020s). About the investigation overall: For sensitization, 2% DPC in acetone was applied to an approximately 2 cm by approximately 2 cm area of upper inner arm skin. Throughout the approximately 25-week study period, patients were also given weekly therapeutic DPC doses on the scalp. Libraries were combined into a pool for sequencing, and differences in TCR yield between samples came mainly from small differences in library volumes within the pool. The patient cohort, mostly female, included alopecia areata with under or over 50% scalp involvement, alopecia totalis and alopecia universalis. Blood was sampled from patients pre-sensitization (week 0) and at 2, 6 and about 24 weeks after DPC sensitization. Patch testing was performed on the upper back with Finn chambers containing 0.01% DPC, and the patch tests were scored after 6 days according to International Contact Dermatitis Research Group standards. The study tracked peripheral blood TCR repertoire changes in vivo during primary and secondary sensitization to the hapten diphenylcyclopropenone (DPC) in alopecia patients. Blood for TCR sequencing was provided by twenty-nine alopecia patients at one to four time points (pre-sensitization, 2, 6 and 24 weeks). General findings and caveats noted by the study authors: A positive correlation was found between the number of PT1 expanded TCRs and patch test score, with significance reached at thresholds 8, 16 and 32 but not 4. The number of TCRs above 1 in 1000 frequency did not change with DPC sensitization; there was no evidence of global repertoire structure alterations. Alopecia, a presumed autoimmune disease, was present in all patients, so the immune response of the patients might differ from that of healthy individuals. Significantly more large CDR3 similarity clusters were formed by expanded TCRs than by pre-sensitization or healthy control sets, consistent with antigen-driven responses. After repeated subsampling, the strength of the expansion versus patch-test correlation and the threshold at which it became significant changed.

With regard to this clonotype: The antigen it recognizes is unknown. Base qualities are not provided; no much larger clone lies one nucleotide away.

The library was obtained by RACE. Reads for this sample came from a NextSeq 500. During library preparation, unique molecular identifiers were attached to individual cDNA molecules so that TCRs could be counted quantitatively and reproducibly. For every blood RNA sample, sequencing covered both the TCR alpha and TCR beta chains. On the authors' methods: The median number of TCRs per sample was roughly 94,000, ranging from 23,224 to 690,600. V, J and CDR3 annotation of the TCR reads was carried out using the Decombinator software suite. For the PS versus PT1 abundance plots, all samples were subsampled to the same number of TCRs (28,000). Expanded TCRs were defined as absent before sensitization and observed at least eight times at the 2-week time point. Using fastp at Q25 and MiXCR, TCRdb reprocessed the public reads and kept productive beta chains. Rows are unified per CDR3 protein, each entry keeping the most common DNA and genes. The V and J calls were not made by the authors but by TCRdb's processing. This sample lists over 300,000 distinct CDR3 sequences; 4% to 6% were detected once. Of the sample, 2.6% falls within the top ten clones.

V is shortened by 5 bases, J by 0 bases, and the region joining them spans 13 bases. Including the terminal cysteine and phenylalanine, the CDR3 comprises 15 residues. CDR3 DNA only is kept here, 45 bases in frame from base 1. The sample's time point label is to be understood as: pre-sensitization, week 0. The sample's treatment or condition label, decoded: therapeutic diphenylcyclopropenone sensitization with weekly scalp DPC. At every patch-test visit, the blood draw took place before the patch test was put on. Eligible patients were aged 18 to 70, diagnosed with alopecia, deemed suitable for DPC therapy, and excluded if pregnant. Total RNA was extracted from unfractionated whole blood that had been collected in Tempus Blood RNA tubes.

Sample: whole blood, taken in connection with sensitization to the hapten diphenylcyclopropenone (DPC). This receptor was taken from a woman aged 45-65 years with alopecia areata. Some clones in this sample may be carry-over from other donors' samples. The chain is made from TRBV12-3 or TRBV12-4 and TRBJ1-1, and TRBD1 may be the D gene, going by 5 matching bases. The CDR3 in this case is CASSRGGSLNTEAFF. The DNA sequence is TGTGCCAGCAGTCGGGGGGGAAGTCTGAACACTGAAGCTTTCTTT.